This T cell receptor beta chain was sequenced in a study of T cells after yellow fever vaccination. General study results and limits: CD4 and CD8 compartments shared a small share of clonotypes, likely from convergent recombination. A weaker secondary response peaked on day 5, the primary on day 15. Nearly all vaccine-responding clonotypes were undetectable in sorted memory subsets on day 0.

This clonotype was detected many times. TCRdb reprocessed the 5' RACE reads via MiXCR and lists one record per CDR3 protein. The data show fewer than 20,000 distinct CDR3 sequences, with approximately 4.1% seen just once and about 0.4% held by the top ten. With V trimmed by 3 bases and J by 0 bases, 4 bases remained unmatched. The CDR3 extends over 17 amino acids. The germline gives CDR1 KGHSH, CDR2 LQKENI. The TCR was taken from a man in his thirties or forties who received the YFV17D yellow fever vaccine. The chain combines TRBV18 with TRBJ2-3; 12 nucleotides match TRBD2. Sequencing was performed on PBMCs, either bulk or a sorted T-cell subset (CD4+, CD8+, memory, or dextramer-sorted; not recorded which), taken 15 days after the yellow fever booster vaccination. The CDR3 nucleotides are TGTGCCAGCTCACCCCGAGGACTAGCGGGAAGCACAGATACGCAGTATTTT. It translates to CASSPRGLAGSTDTQYF.